Given below is one TCR beta chain in context. CDR1 SGHTA and CDR2 FQGNSA come from the germline V gene. The CDR3 runs 16 residues. V was pared by 3 bases and J by 4 bases, with 18 bases between. This sample is part of a study of blood T cells in healthy people across ages. Alongside a J-beta primer mix, a sample-barcoded 5' primer served in a second PCR lasting about 7 to 12 cycles. TCRdb re-called the 5' RACE reads through MiXCR, storing one row per CDR3 protein. The profile shows under 750,000 distinct CDR3 sequences, under 55% of them singletons. Each donor's blood draw was around 9.1 milliliters of peripheral blood.

The TCR comes from an older man in good health. V is TRBV7-2 and J is TRBJ2-5, with a weak D call TRBD1 (6 bases). Sequenced: blood. For the CDR3, the DNA is TGTGCCAGCAGCTTGGGATTTCGCCAGGGGCGAGAGACCCAGTACTTC. Residues: CASSLGFRQGRETQYF.